These 29 T cell receptor beta chains came from one sample sequenced in a study of cytomegalovirus exposure and HLA in healthy donors. The PCR had 60 Vbeta and 13 Jbeta primers. Produced via immunoSEQ multiplex PCR; TCRdb's table is partial and in-frame only. The profile shows 90,000 to 120,000 clones, around 10% of them singletons. Material for sequencing was PBMCs. These receptors were obtained from a man in his forties in good health and CMV-seropositive.

This chain joins TRBV2 and TRBJ1-5; D might be TRBD1 (6 bases). The germline gives CDR1 SNHLY, CDR2 FYNNEI. The CDR3 extends over 17 amino acids. The ends were cut back, 2 bases at V and 1 base at J, with 15 bases in the middle. In DNA form, the CDR3 reads TGTGCCAGCAGTGAATCCTTAGGGGGGGGGAGCAATCAGCCCCAGCATTTT. It specifies CASSESLGGGSNQPQHF. The full variable domain, with the rest looked up from reference TRBV2 and TRBJ1-5, is EPEVTQTPSHQVTQMGQEVILRCVPISNHLYFYWYRQILGQKVEFLVSFYNNEISEKSEIFDDQFSVERPDGSNFTLKIRSTKLEDSAMYFCASSESLGGGSNQPQHFGDGTRLSIL.

In its sample, this clone was seen a few times. The chain is built from TRBV5-1 and TRBJ1-3; D perhaps matches TRBD1 (6 bases). The V and J ends lost 4 bases and 0 bases respectively, with 11 bases between them. The CDR3 is 15 amino acids. Germline V lookup: CDR1 SGHRS, CDR2 YFSETQ. CDR3 nucleotide sequence: TGCGCCAGCAGCGGAACAGGGAACTCTGGAAACACCATATATTTT. Translation: CASSGTGNSGNTIYF.

V and J are TRBV5-1 and TRBJ1-1; a possible D gene is TRBD1 (5 bases). The V end lost 0 bases, the J end lost 2 bases, and 11 bases lay between the germline ends. Germline CDR1 reads SGHRS; CDR2 reads YFSETQ. CDR3 length: 15 residues. The CDR3 reads CASSLEGPVNTEAFF. CDR3 DNA: TGCGCCAGCAGCTTGGAGGGGCCAGTTAACACTGAAGCTTTCTTT.

Only a few counts were recorded for this clone. Additional DNA sequences in this sample encode the identical CDR3. V usage is TRBV6-1 and J usage is TRBJ2-7, with TRBD1 identical over 7 bases. Trimming cost V 4 bases and J 2 bases; bases outside gene matches: 2. The CDR3 contains 13 residues. The germline V gene has CDR1 MNHNS and CDR2 SASEGT. CDR3 in amino acids: CASSAGQAYEQYF. CDR3 sequence (DNA): TGTGCCAGCAGTGCAGGACAGGCCTACGAGCAGTACTTC.

This clone occurred many times. The chain couples TRBV10-3 to TRBJ1-1, with TRBD1 as a possible D gene (5 bases). The CDR3 is made up of 12 amino acids. Germline values: CDR1 ENHRY, CDR2 SYGVKD. V dropped 6 bases and J dropped 6 bases, with 11 bases sitting between them. DNA for the CDR3: TGTGCCATCAGCGGGGGGTATTCTGAAGCTTTCTTT. Protein product: CAISGGYSEAFF.

This clone turned up a few times. The gene calls are TRBV7-8 and TRBJ2-7; D perhaps matches TRBD1 (6 bases). The CDR3 contains 13 residues. Germline values: CDR1 SGHVS, CDR2 FQNEAQ. V dropped 8 bases and J dropped 6 bases, with 17 bases sitting between them. The CDR3 bases are TGTGCCAGCGTTGGGGGCATCGTCGGCGAGCAGTACTTC. As protein: CASVGGIVGEQYF.

The chain recombines TRBV10-3 with TRBJ2-2, with D unclear. CDR1 and CDR2 (germline): ENHRY, SYGVKD. This CDR3 has 11 residues. The V and J ends lost 3 bases and 6 bases respectively, with 2 bases between them. The CDR3 DNA reads as TGTGCCATCAGTGACGCCGGGGAGCTGTTTTTT. It encodes CAISDAGELFF.

This clone appeared a few times. Relative to the germline gene, one junction end is altered; a read error may explain this. The V gene is TRBV28, the J gene TRBJ1-5; a possible D gene is TRBD1 (6 bases). The CDR3 loop spans 15 amino acids. Looked up from germline, CDR1 is MDHEN and CDR2 is SYDVKM. The CDR3 loop reads CASILDRNSNQPQHF. DNA of the CDR3: TGTGCCAGCATTTTAGACAGGAATAGCAATCAGCCCCAGCATTTT.

This clone was found a few times. This chain connects TRBV5-6 to TRBJ1-2, with 8 bases fitting TRBD1. The J segment lost 8 bases and the V segment lost 8 bases, leaving 11 bases of the junction unmatched. CDR1 is SGHDT, CDR2 YYEEEE, per germline. The CDR3 is 13 residues long. The CDR3 sequence: CASKTGVLDGYTF. CDR3 in DNA: TGTGCCAGTAAGACAGGGGTTCTCGACGGCTACACCTTC.

The chain joins TRBV7-3 to TRBJ2-3; TRBD2 matches 10 bases. From germline, CDR1 is SGHTA and CDR2 FQGTGA. The CDR3 extends over 14 amino acids. Unmatched junction bases numbered 5, after V lost 8 bases and J lost 3 bases. CDR3 amino acids: CASSLAGVTDTQYF. The DNA for the CDR3 is TGTGCCAGCTCCCTAGCGGGAGTGACAGATACGCAGTATTTT.

In this sample, this clone turned up a few times. The genes are TRBV25-1 and TRBJ2-5; possibly TRBD2 for D (6 bases). V lost 7 bases, J lost 2 bases, and 11 bases lay in between. CDR3 length: 13 amino acids. Germline V gene lookup returns CDR1 MGHDK and CDR2 SYGVNS. The CDR3 DNA follows: TGTGCCAGCACCCGCGGAGGGCAAGAGACCCAGTACTTC. It translates to CASTRGGQETQYF.

This chain links TRBV9 with TRBJ2-3; no firm D call. Trimming pared 0 bases from V and 8 bases from J, leaving 10 bases between. The CDR3 totals 13 residues. Germline-derived CDR1 and CDR2 are SGDLS and YYNGEE. The CDR3 loop is CASSVVNSGTQYF. In DNA, the CDR3 is TGTGCCAGCAGCGTAGTAAATTCGGGTACGCAGTATTTT.

The sample holds a few counts of this clone. The rearrangement links TRBV6-5 to TRBJ1-4; D gene ambiguous. CDR1 is MNHEY, CDR2 SVGAGI, per germline. The V and J ends lost 4 bases and 0 bases respectively, with 6 bases between them. The CDR3 sequence is 14 residues long. The CDR3 DNA follows: TGTGCCAGCAGTTGGACTTCAACTAATGAAAAACTGTTTTTT. This codes for CASSWTSTNEKLFF.

The gene calls are TRBV30 and TRBJ2-1; D possibly corresponds to TRBD2 (5 bases). Germline CDR1 GTSNPN, CDR2 SVGIG (reference sequence). V dropped 8 bases and J dropped 0 bases, with 14 bases sitting between them. This CDR3 is built from 14 residues. The CDR3 nucleotides are TGTGCCCTGTCGGGGTTGAGCTCCTACAATGAGCAGTTCTTC. Protein: CALSGLSSYNEQFF.

This clone came up a few times. The chain is built from TRBV27 and TRBJ1-2; 7 bases line up with TRBD1. J gave up 8 bases and V 6 bases, and 12 bases lay outside the gene matches. Germline-derived CDR1 and CDR2 are MNHEY and SMNVEV (reference sequence). This CDR3 is built from 14 residues. Here the CDR3 DNA reads TGTGCCAGCAGGTTCCGACAGGGCTCCCGCGGCTACACCTTC. Translated: CASRFRQGSRGYTF.

V is TRBV7-2 and J is TRBJ2-7, with TRBD2 identical over 12 bases. Germline assignment: CDR1 SGHTA and CDR2 FQGNSA. The CDR3 extends over 15 amino acids. J lost 6 bases, V lost 0 bases, and 3 bases had no gene match. CDR3 region: CASSLAWTSGTEQYF. The CDR3 bases are TGTGCCAGCAGCTTAGCGTGGACTAGCGGGACCGAGCAGTACTTC. The complete variable domain, with remaining parts taken from reference TRBV7-2 and TRBJ2-7, reads GAGVSQSPSNKVTEKGKDVELRCDPISGHTALYWYRQSLGQGLEFLIYFQGNSAPDKSGLPSDRFSAERTGGSVSTLTIQRTQQEDSAVYLCASSLAWTSGTEQYFGPGTRLTVT.

The gene calls are TRBV14 and TRBJ2-2, with 8 bases fitting TRBD1. The CDR3 runs to 16 residues. After removal of 1 base from V and 6 bases from J, the junction contained 7 bases not matched to a gene. CDR1 and CDR2 (germline): SGHDN, FVKESK. CDR3 loop: CASSQVPGGLSGELFF. The CDR3 DNA sequence: TGTGCCAGCAGCCAAGTCCCAGGGGGCTTATCCGGGGAGCTGTTTTTT.

The gene calls are TRBV5-4 and TRBJ2-7; D is ambiguous. Germline V gene data show CDR1 as SGHNT and CDR2 as YYREEE (reference sequence). Trimming left V 7 bases short and J 2 bases short, with 10 bases between. The CDR3 is 12 residues long. In nucleotides, the CDR3 is TGTGCCAGCGGTGGCGGAACCTACGAGCAGTACTTC. Its translation is CASGGGTYEQYF.

The chain links TRBV7-9 to TRBJ2-2; 12 positions agree with TRBD2. The length of the CDR3 is 18 residues. V lost 5 bases and J lost 1; bases outside the gene matches: 8. Germline V lookup: CDR1 SEHNR, CDR2 FQNEAQ (reference sequence). The CDR3 bases are TGTGCCAGCAGCCCGGGACTAGCGGGCTTGGAGAACACCGGGGAGCTGTTTTTT. It encodes CASSPGLAGLENTGELFF.

In this sample, this clone turned up a few times. The chain uses TRBV19 and TRBJ2-3; weak D call: TRBD1 (5 bases). The germline CDR1 and CDR2 sequences are LNHDA and SQIVND (reference sequence). V was pared by 5 bases and J by 4 bases, with 7 bases between. CDR3 size: 12 residues. CDR3 in amino acids: CASSDSPDTQYF. CDR3 in DNA: TGTGCCAGTAGTGACAGTCCAGATACGCAGTATTTT.

This chain joins TRBV5-1 and TRBJ1-6; D perhaps matches TRBD1 (6 bases). V lost 0 bases, J lost 10 bases, and 8 bases lay in between. Germline CDR1 reads SGHRS; CDR2 reads YFSETQ. The length of the CDR3 is 13 residues. CDR3 region: CASSLAGQSPLHF. The CDR3 DNA is TGCGCCAGCAGCTTGGCCGGACAGTCACCCCTCCACTTT.

V and J are TRBV9 and TRBJ2-7; D uncertain. Germline CDR1 is SGDLS and CDR2 is YYNGEE. This CDR3 has 10 amino acids. Trimming cost V 10 bases and J 4 bases, with 9 bases left between them. CDR3 in amino acids: CAVRRYEQYF. The DNA of the CDR3 is TGTGCCGTCCGGCGGTACGAGCAGTACTTC.

This clone was detected a few times. This CDR3 is CASGEYTGELFF. Here the CDR3 DNA reads TGTGCCAGCGGGGAGTACACCGGGGAGCTGTTTTTT. The chain joins TRBV6-1 to TRBJ2-2; possibly TRBD2 for D (5 bases). From germline, CDR1 is MNHNS and CDR2 SASEGT. The CDR3 has 12 amino acids. The V and J ends lost 8 bases and 3 bases respectively, with 7 bases between them.

This chain links TRBV2 with TRBJ2-1; D unclear. The CDR3 length is 10 residues. The germline CDR1 and CDR2 sequences are SNHLY and FYNNEI. Trimming left V 8 bases short and J 8 bases short, with 7 bases between. The DNA of the CDR3 is TGTGCCAGCGAGGTTCATGAGCAGTTCTTC. Protein: CASEVHEQFF.

The rearrangement joins TRBV5-4 to TRBJ2-6; D possibly corresponds to TRBD2 (6 bases). CDR3 size: 15 residues. Germline V CDR1 and CDR2: SGHNT, YYREEE (reference sequence). V lost 1 base and J 4 bases, leaving 9 bases between the germline ends. The CDR3 loop is CASSLRAGGANVLTF. As DNA, the CDR3 is TGTGCCAGCAGCTTGAGGGCGGGAGGGGCCAACGTCCTGACTTTC.

This clone was detected a few times. V gene TRBV7-6 combines with J gene TRBJ2-1; possible D gene TRBD2, 5 bases. V gave up 1 base and J gave up 7 bases, with 11 bases separating them. The CDR3 sequence is 14 residues long. Germline values: CDR1 SGHVS, CDR2 FNYEAQ. The CDR3, as DNA: TGTGCCAGCAGCTTAGGGGAGAGGGTAAATGAGCAGTTCTTC. It codes for CASSLGERVNEQFF.

In this sample, this clone turned up many times. The CDR3 DNA reads TGTGCCAGCAGTGGACAGGGGGTGGGTTACAATGAGCAGTTCTTC. As protein: CASSGQGVGYNEQFF. The chain is built from TRBV6-1 and TRBJ2-1; 9 nucleotides match TRBD1. The V segment lost 4 bases and the J segment 4 bases; nucleotides outside the gene matches: 5. In germline, CDR1 is MNHNS, CDR2 SASEGT. The CDR3 is 15 residues long.

The rearrangement links TRBV7-9 to TRBJ2-1, with D hard to call. Looked up from germline, CDR1 is SEHNR and CDR2 is FQNEAQ (reference sequence). The length of the CDR3 is 11 residues. V lost 5 bases and J lost 9, with 8 bases in between. CDR3 sequence: CASSHAGEQFF. The CDR3 DNA follows: TGTGCCAGCAGCCACGCAGGTGAGCAGTTCTTC.

The genes are TRBV27 and TRBJ1-2; 7 nucleotides match TRBD1. There are 13 residues in the CDR3. The germline V gene has CDR1 MNHEY and CDR2 SMNVEV (reference sequence). V lost 5 bases to trimming and J lost 4 bases; unmatched junction nucleotides: 4. The CDR3 loop reads CASSRQGGYGYTF. The DNA for the CDR3 is TGTGCCAGCAGTAGACAGGGCGGCTATGGCTACACCTTC.